This T cell receptor (beta chain) was sequenced in a study of tumor-infiltrating lymphocytes in localized non-small cell lung cancer. In the study overall: Patients included smokers and never-smokers with various histologies, some sampled after neoadjuvant chemotherapy. Tumor tissue and non-adjacent uninvolved lung came from each patient.

The study's findings and limits: No link was found between tumor T-cell fraction and recurrence-free survival.

A remark on this clone: The antigen is not known.

The CDR3 contains 16 residues. V shed 4 bases and J 2 bases; nucleotides not matched to a gene: 5. Germline-derived CDR1 and CDR2 are MDHEN and SYDVKM. Profiled with immunoSEQ multiplex PCR; TCRdb holds only in-frame clones, not every one. The data hold approximately 17,000 clones, with roughly three quarters observed a single time. The sample was lung tumor tissue. The TCR comes from a human donor with non-small cell lung cancer. J is TRBJ2-6 and V is TRBV28; 7 nucleotides agree with TRBD2. The chain's CDR3 is CASSSPRGAGANVLTF. The CDR3 nucleotides are TGTGCCAGCAGTTCGCCCCGGGGGGCTGGGGCCAACGTCCTGACTTTC.